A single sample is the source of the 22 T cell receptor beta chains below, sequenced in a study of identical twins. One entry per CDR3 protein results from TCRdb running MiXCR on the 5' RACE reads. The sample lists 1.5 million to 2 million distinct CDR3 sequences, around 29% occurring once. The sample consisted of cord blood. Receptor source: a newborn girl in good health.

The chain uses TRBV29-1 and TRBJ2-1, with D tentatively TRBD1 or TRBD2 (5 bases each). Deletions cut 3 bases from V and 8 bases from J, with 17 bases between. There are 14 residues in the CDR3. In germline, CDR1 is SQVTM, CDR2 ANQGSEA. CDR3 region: CSVEPGTPGDEQFF. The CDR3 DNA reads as TGCAGCGTTGAGCCCGGGACCCCCGGGGATGAGCAGTTCTTC.

CDR3 amino acids: CASRVGGYNEQFF. As DNA, the CDR3 is TGTGCCAGCAGGGTAGGAGGTTACAATGAGCAGTTCTTC. The chain has TRBV25-1 and TRBJ2-1, with D tentatively TRBD2 (5 bases). Looked up from germline, CDR1 is MGHDK and CDR2 is SYGVNS. The CDR3 spans 13 residues. Trimming left V 6 bases short and J 4 bases short, with 10 bases between.

CDR3 protein: CSASRQWIAFF. CDR3 nucleotide sequence: TGCAGTGCTAGCAGGCAGTGGATAGCTTTCTTT. The chain couples TRBV20-1 to TRBJ1-1, with no clear D. V lost 3 bases and J 10 bases, leaving 12 bases between the germline ends. The CDR3 covers 11 residues. CDR1 is DFQATT, CDR2 SNEGSKA, per germline (reference sequence).

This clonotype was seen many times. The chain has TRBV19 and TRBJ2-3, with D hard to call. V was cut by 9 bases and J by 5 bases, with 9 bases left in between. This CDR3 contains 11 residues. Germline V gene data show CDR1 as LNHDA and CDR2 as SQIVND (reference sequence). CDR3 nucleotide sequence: TGTGCCAGCAGCATTAGAGATACGCAGTATTTT. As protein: CASSIRDTQYF.

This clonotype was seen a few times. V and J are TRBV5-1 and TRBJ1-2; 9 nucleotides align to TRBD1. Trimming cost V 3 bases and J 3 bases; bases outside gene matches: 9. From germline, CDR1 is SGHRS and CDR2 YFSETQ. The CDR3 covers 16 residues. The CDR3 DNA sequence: TGCGCCAGCAGCTATTCGGTCCGGACAGGGGACTATGGCTACACCTTC. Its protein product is CASSYSVRTGDYGYTF.

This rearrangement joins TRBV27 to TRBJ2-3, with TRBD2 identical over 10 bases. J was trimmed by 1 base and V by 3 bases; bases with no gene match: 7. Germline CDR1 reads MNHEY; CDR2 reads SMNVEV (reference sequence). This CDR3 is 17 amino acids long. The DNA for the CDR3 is TGTGCCAGCAGTTTTGTACTAGCGGGGTACCGCACAGATACGCAGTATTTT. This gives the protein CASSFVLAGYRTDTQYF.

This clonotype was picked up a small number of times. The CDR3 is CASRGGRVQPQHF. The CDR3 nucleotides are TGTGCCAGCAGGGGAGGGCGGGTTCAGCCCCAGCATTTT. The V gene is TRBV28, the J gene TRBJ1-5; no firm D call. This CDR3 contains 13 residues. In germline, CDR1 is MDHEN, CDR2 SYDVKM. Between the trimmed V and J ends, which lost 6 bases and 6 bases, there was a span of 12 bases.

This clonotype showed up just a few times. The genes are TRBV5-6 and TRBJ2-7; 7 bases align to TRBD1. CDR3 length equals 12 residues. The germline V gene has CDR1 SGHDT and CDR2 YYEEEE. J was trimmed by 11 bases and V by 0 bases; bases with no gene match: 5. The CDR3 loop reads CASSLGPGQEYF. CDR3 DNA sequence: TGTGCCAGCAGCTTGGGGCCAGGACAGGAGTACTTC.

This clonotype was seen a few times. CDR3 bases: TGTGCCAGCAGCTTAGTTCCCTCGAACACCGGGGAGCTGTTTTTT. Protein product: CASSLVPSNTGELFF. The chain joins TRBV7-9 to TRBJ2-2; D gene ambiguous. V lost 1 base to trimming and J lost 0 bases, with 6 bases between them. Germline V gene sequence: CDR1 SEHNR, CDR2 FQNEAQ (reference sequence). The CDR3 consists of 15 residues.

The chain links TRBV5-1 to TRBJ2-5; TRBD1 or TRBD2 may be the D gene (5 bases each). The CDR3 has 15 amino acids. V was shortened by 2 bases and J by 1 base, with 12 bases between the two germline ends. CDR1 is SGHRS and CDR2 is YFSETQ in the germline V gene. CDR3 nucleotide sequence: TGCGCCAGCAGCTTCGAGGGGACGCCCCAAGAGACCCAGTACTTC. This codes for CASSFEGTPQETQYF.

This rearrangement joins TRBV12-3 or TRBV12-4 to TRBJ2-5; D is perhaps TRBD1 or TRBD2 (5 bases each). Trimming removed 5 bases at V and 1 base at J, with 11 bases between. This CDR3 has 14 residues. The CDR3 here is CASSSEGTQETQYF. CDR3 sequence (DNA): TGTGCCAGCAGTAGCGAGGGGACCCAAGAGACCCAGTACTTC.

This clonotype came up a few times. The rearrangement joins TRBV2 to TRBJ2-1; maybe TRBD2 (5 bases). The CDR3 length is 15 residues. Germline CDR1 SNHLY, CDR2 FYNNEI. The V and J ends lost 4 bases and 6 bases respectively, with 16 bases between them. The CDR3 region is CASSAGTVAGNEQFF. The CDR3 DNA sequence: TGTGCCAGCAGTGCAGGTACCGTTGCGGGCAATGAGCAGTTCTTC. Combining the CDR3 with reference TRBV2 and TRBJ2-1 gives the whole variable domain EPEVTQTPSHQVTQMGQEVILRCVPISNHLYFYWYRQILGQKVEFLVSFYNNEISEKSEIFDDQFSVERPDGSNFTLKIRSTKLEDSAMYFCASSAGTVAGNEQFFGPGTRLTVL.

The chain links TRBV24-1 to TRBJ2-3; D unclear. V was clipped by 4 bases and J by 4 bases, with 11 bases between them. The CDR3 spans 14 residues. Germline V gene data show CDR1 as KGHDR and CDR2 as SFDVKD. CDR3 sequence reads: CATSDAGQADTQYF. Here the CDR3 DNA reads TGTGCCACCAGTGACGCCGGGCAGGCAGATACGCAGTATTTT.

CDR3 nucleotide sequence: TGTGCCAGCAGCAATAGCTTGAGGACAGATACGCAGTATTTT. Residues: CASSNSLRTDTQYF. The chain recombines TRBV7-2 with TRBJ2-3; D is unresolved. Trimming took off 5 bases at V and 3 bases at J, with 12 bases between the two ends. This CDR3 spans 14 amino acids. Germline CDR1 SGHTA, CDR2 FQGNSA.

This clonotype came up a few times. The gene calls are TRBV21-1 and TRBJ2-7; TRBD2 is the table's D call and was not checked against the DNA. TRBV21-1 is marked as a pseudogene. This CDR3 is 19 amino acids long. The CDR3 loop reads CASSKALCSGRTSVYEQYF. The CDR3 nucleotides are TGTGCCAGCAGCAAAGCGCTTTGTTCGGGTAGGACTAGCGTCTACGAGCAGTACTTC.

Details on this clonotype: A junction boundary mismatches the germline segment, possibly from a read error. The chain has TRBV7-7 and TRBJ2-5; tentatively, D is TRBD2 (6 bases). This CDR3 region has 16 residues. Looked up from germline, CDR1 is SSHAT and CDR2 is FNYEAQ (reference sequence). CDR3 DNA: TGTGCTAGCAGCTTAGCCACACTAGCAGACCAAGAGACCCAGTACTTC. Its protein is CASSLATLADQETQYF.

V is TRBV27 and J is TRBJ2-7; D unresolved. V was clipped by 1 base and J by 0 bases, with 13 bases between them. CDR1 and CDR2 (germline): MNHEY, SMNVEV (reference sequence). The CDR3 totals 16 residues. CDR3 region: CASSLWADGRSYEQYF. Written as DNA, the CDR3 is TGTGCCAGCAGTTTATGGGCGGACGGGCGCTCCTACGAGCAGTACTTC.

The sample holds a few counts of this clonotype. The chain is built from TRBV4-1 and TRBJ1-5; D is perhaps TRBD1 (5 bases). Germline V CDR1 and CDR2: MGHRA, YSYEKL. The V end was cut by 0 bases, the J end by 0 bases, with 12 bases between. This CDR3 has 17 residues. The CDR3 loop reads CASSQEKTVHSNQPQHF. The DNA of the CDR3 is TGCGCCAGCAGCCAAGAAAAGACAGTCCATAGCAATCAGCCCCAGCATTTT.

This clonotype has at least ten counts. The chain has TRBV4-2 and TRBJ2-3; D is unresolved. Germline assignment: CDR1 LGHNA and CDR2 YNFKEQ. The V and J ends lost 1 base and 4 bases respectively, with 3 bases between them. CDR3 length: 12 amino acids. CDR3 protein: CASSQGADTQYF. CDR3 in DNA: TGTGCCAGCAGCCAAGGGGCAGATACGCAGTATTTT.

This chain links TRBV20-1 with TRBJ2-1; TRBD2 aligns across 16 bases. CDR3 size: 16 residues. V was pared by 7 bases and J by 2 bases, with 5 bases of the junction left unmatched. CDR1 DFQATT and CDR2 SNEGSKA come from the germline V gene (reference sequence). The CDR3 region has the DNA TGCAGTGACGCCGGGACTAGCGGGAGGGCCTACAATGAGCAGTTCTTC. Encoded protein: CSDAGTSGRAYNEQFF.

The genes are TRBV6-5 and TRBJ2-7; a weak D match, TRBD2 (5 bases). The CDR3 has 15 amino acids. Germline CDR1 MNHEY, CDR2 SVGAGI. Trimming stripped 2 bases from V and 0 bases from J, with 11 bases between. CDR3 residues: CASSYGGPSSYEQYF. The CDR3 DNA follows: TGTGCCAGCAGTTACGGCGGGCCGAGCTCCTACGAGCAGTACTTC.

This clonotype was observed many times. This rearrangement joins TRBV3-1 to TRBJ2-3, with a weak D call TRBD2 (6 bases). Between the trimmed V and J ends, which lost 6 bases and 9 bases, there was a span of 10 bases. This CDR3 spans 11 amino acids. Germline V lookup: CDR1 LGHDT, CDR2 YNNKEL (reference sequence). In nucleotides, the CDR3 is TGTGCCAGCAGTCGGGGAGGCACGCAGTATTTT. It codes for CASSRGGTQYF.